A selection of T cell receptor beta chains follows, all from one sample in a study of T cell responses to AZD1222 COVID-19 vaccine. Using immunoSEQ multiplex PCR, the repertoire was profiled, and TCRdb retains in-frame clones only, with some absent. This sample has some 150,000 clones, with approximately 90% found just once. The input for sequencing was peripheral blood, taken on day 0 of AZD1222 vaccination. The source of these receptors is an adult in good health. Both conserved end residues are part of each CDR3. Each record gives: J gene, V gene, D gene, CDR3 length, clone size, CDR3 DNA, CDR3 protein. A D gene is named only where the DNA matches it firmly. Expanded clones are given a class, and other clones once, few, many or no size at all.

j_call: TRBJ2-7
v_call: TRBV6-1
d_call: .
cdr3_length: 16
clone_size: .
cdr3_nt: TGTGCCAGCAGTGAGGAACTAGGGGTGCTCTCCTACGAGCAGTACTTC
cdr3_aa: CASSEELGVLSYEQYF

j_call: TRBJ2-1
v_call: TRBV6-4
d_call: .
cdr3_length: 12
clone_size: .
cdr3_nt: TGTGCCAGCAGTGACGCAGCTAGGGAGCAGTTCTTC
cdr3_aa: CASSDAAREQFF

j_call: TRBJ2-7
v_call: TRBV5-5
d_call: .
cdr3_length: 13
clone_size: once
cdr3_nt: TGTGCCAGCAGCTTAAGGGATACCTACGAGCAGTACTTC
cdr3_aa: CASSLRDTYEQYF

j_call: TRBJ2-1
v_call: TRBV9
d_call: .
cdr3_length: 13
clone_size: .
cdr3_nt: TGTGCCAGCAGCGTTGGGAGCTACAATGAGCAGTTCTTC
cdr3_aa: CASSVGSYNEQFF

j_call: TRBJ1-2
v_call: TRBV4-3
d_call: .
cdr3_length: 14
clone_size: .
cdr3_nt: TGCGCCAGCAGTTTCGACAGGTTTTCCTATGGCTACACCTTC
cdr3_aa: CASSFDRFSYGYTF

j_call: TRBJ2-7
v_call: TRBV10-3
d_call: TRBD2
cdr3_length: 17
clone_size: few
cdr3_nt: TGTGCCATCAGTGACCCCGGGACTAGTGTCATACCCTGGGAGCAGTACTTC
cdr3_aa: CAISDPGTSVIPWEQYF

j_call: TRBJ2-5
v_call: TRBV7-2
d_call: TRBD2
cdr3_length: 17
clone_size: .
cdr3_nt: TGTGCCAGCAGCTTAGACGGGAGGGTAGGAGGAAAAGAGACCCAGTACTTC
cdr3_aa: CASSLDGRVGGKETQYF

j_call: TRBJ1-1
v_call: TRBV28
d_call: .
cdr3_length: 16
clone_size: .
cdr3_nt: TGTGCCAGCAGTATGGGAGGGAGGGTTGTTAACACTGAAGCTTTCTTT
cdr3_aa: CASSMGGRVVNTEAFF

j_call: TRBJ1-2
v_call: TRBV13
d_call: .
cdr3_length: 14
clone_size: .
cdr3_nt: TGTGCCAGCAGCTTGGGCTTCGGGTTTTATGGCTACACCTTC
cdr3_aa: CASSLGFGFYGYTF

j_call: TRBJ1-6
v_call: TRBV7-2
d_call: TRBD1
cdr3_length: 16
clone_size: once
cdr3_nt: TGTGCCAGGAGAAACCGCCGGGACAGGGAACATTCACCCCTCCACTTT
cdr3_aa: CARRNRRDREHSPLHF

j_call: TRBJ2-1
v_call: TRBV7-9
d_call: .
cdr3_length: 11
clone_size: few
cdr3_nt: TGTGCCAGCAGCTTATACGTTGAGCAGTTCTTC
cdr3_aa: CASSLYVEQFF

j_call: TRBJ1-2
v_call: TRBV15
d_call: .
cdr3_length: 15
clone_size: .
cdr3_nt: TGTGCCACCAGCAGAGGTTCGGGGGAGAGCTATGGCTACACCTTC
cdr3_aa: CATSRGSGESYGYTF

j_call: TRBJ2-3
v_call: TRBV7-9
d_call: .
cdr3_length: 16
clone_size: .
cdr3_nt: TGTGCCAGCAGCCGTGGGACGGGGGATATGTATGGTACGCAGTATTTT
cdr3_aa: CASSRGTGDMYGTQYF

j_call: TRBJ2-1
v_call: TRBV6-2/TRBV6-3
d_call: TRBD2
cdr3_length: 16
clone_size: .
cdr3_nt: TGTGCCAGCAGTTCTAGCGGGGGGTCAAACTACAATGAGCAGTTCTTC
cdr3_aa: CASSSSGGSNYNEQFF

j_call: TRBJ2-7
v_call: TRBV18
d_call: TRBD1
cdr3_length: 16
clone_size: .
cdr3_nt: TGTGCCAGCTCACCACGGGACAGGAGCCTGACCTACGAGCAGTACTTC
cdr3_aa: CASSPRDRSLTYEQYF

j_call: TRBJ2-7
v_call: TRBV10-3
d_call: .
cdr3_length: 15
clone_size: .
cdr3_nt: TGTGCCATCAGTGACTCGCGGGGCAGGGGTTCCGAGCAGTACTTC
cdr3_aa: CAISDSRGRGSEQYF

j_call: TRBJ1-5
v_call: TRBV28
d_call: .
cdr3_length: 12
clone_size: .
cdr3_nt: TGTGCCAGCAGTCCCTCGGGCTCGGACCAGCATTTT
cdr3_aa: CASSPSGSDQHF

j_call: TRBJ1-6
v_call: TRBV7-8
d_call: .
cdr3_length: 15
clone_size: .
cdr3_nt: TGTGCCAGCAGCTTAGCGAGGGGATTAAATTCACCCCTCCACTTT
cdr3_aa: CASSLARGLNSPLHF

j_call: TRBJ1-5
v_call: TRBV19
d_call: .
cdr3_length: 14
clone_size: .
cdr3_nt: TGTGCCAGTAGTATTGGAGCCCGCAATCAGCCCCAGCATTTT
cdr3_aa: CASSIGARNQPQHF

j_call: TRBJ2-7
v_call: TRBV23-1
d_call: .
cdr3_length: 13
clone_size: once
cdr3_nt: TGCGCCAGCCCCCAATACCCGCAGGGCGAGCAGTACTTC
cdr3_aa: CASPQYPQGEQYF

j_call: TRBJ2-3
v_call: TRBV5-6
d_call: TRBD2
cdr3_length: 14
clone_size: .
cdr3_nt: TGTGCCAGCACCTCGGGGGGAAGGGCAGATACGCAGTATTTT
cdr3_aa: CASTSGGRADTQYF

j_call: TRBJ2-7
v_call: TRBV2
d_call: .
cdr3_length: 15
clone_size: few
cdr3_nt: TGTGCCAGCCGTGCAGACAGGCTCCACAACTACGAGCAGTACTTC
cdr3_aa: CASRADRLHNYEQYF

j_call: TRBJ2-7
v_call: TRBV24-1
d_call: .
cdr3_length: 15
clone_size: .
cdr3_nt: TGTGCCACCTCCTCTACCGGGACTCTCGCCTACGAGCAGTACTTC
cdr3_aa: CATSSTGTLAYEQYF

j_call: TRBJ2-2
v_call: TRBV11-3
d_call: TRBD1
cdr3_length: 17
clone_size: once
cdr3_nt: TGTGCCAGCAGCTTAAATTTTGGGACAGGGACCCCCGGGGAGCTGTTTTTT
cdr3_aa: CASSLNFGTGTPGELFF

j_call: TRBJ2-3
v_call: TRBV20-1
d_call: .
cdr3_length: 11
clone_size: .
cdr3_nt: TGCAGTGCTAGTACACGGGATACGCAGTATTTT
cdr3_aa: CSASTRDTQYF

j_call: TRBJ1-4
v_call: TRBV13
d_call: TRBD1
cdr3_length: 14
clone_size: .
cdr3_nt: TGTGCCAGCAGCCGTGGGACAGGGGATGAAAAACTGTTTTTT
cdr3_aa: CASSRGTGDEKLFF

j_call: TRBJ2-5
v_call: TRBV7-6
d_call: TRBD2
cdr3_length: 15
clone_size: .
cdr3_nt: TGTGCCAGCAGCTTAGAACTAGCGGATCAAGAGACCCAGTACTTC
cdr3_aa: CASSLELADQETQYF

j_call: TRBJ1-6
v_call: TRBV3-1/TRBV3-2
d_call: .
cdr3_length: 14
clone_size: .
cdr3_nt: TGTGCCAGCAGCCCTGGACAGAAAAATTCACCCCTCCACTTT
cdr3_aa: CASSPGQKNSPLHF

j_call: TRBJ1-4
v_call: TRBV18
d_call: .
cdr3_length: 14
clone_size: .
cdr3_nt: TGTGCCAGCTCACGCGTCGGCGAGCCGGAAAAACTGTTTTTT
cdr3_aa: CASSRVGEPEKLFF

j_call: TRBJ2-1
v_call: TRBV7-2
d_call: TRBD2
cdr3_length: 15
clone_size: few
cdr3_nt: TGTGCCAGCAGCCTGGGGCTAGCGGGAGGGAATGAGCAGTTCTTC
cdr3_aa: CASSLGLAGGNEQFF

j_call: TRBJ2-5
v_call: TRBV6-6
d_call: .
cdr3_length: 12
clone_size: .
cdr3_nt: TGTGCCAGCAAAGTCGCGGGCGAGACCCAGTACTTC
cdr3_aa: CASKVAGETQYF